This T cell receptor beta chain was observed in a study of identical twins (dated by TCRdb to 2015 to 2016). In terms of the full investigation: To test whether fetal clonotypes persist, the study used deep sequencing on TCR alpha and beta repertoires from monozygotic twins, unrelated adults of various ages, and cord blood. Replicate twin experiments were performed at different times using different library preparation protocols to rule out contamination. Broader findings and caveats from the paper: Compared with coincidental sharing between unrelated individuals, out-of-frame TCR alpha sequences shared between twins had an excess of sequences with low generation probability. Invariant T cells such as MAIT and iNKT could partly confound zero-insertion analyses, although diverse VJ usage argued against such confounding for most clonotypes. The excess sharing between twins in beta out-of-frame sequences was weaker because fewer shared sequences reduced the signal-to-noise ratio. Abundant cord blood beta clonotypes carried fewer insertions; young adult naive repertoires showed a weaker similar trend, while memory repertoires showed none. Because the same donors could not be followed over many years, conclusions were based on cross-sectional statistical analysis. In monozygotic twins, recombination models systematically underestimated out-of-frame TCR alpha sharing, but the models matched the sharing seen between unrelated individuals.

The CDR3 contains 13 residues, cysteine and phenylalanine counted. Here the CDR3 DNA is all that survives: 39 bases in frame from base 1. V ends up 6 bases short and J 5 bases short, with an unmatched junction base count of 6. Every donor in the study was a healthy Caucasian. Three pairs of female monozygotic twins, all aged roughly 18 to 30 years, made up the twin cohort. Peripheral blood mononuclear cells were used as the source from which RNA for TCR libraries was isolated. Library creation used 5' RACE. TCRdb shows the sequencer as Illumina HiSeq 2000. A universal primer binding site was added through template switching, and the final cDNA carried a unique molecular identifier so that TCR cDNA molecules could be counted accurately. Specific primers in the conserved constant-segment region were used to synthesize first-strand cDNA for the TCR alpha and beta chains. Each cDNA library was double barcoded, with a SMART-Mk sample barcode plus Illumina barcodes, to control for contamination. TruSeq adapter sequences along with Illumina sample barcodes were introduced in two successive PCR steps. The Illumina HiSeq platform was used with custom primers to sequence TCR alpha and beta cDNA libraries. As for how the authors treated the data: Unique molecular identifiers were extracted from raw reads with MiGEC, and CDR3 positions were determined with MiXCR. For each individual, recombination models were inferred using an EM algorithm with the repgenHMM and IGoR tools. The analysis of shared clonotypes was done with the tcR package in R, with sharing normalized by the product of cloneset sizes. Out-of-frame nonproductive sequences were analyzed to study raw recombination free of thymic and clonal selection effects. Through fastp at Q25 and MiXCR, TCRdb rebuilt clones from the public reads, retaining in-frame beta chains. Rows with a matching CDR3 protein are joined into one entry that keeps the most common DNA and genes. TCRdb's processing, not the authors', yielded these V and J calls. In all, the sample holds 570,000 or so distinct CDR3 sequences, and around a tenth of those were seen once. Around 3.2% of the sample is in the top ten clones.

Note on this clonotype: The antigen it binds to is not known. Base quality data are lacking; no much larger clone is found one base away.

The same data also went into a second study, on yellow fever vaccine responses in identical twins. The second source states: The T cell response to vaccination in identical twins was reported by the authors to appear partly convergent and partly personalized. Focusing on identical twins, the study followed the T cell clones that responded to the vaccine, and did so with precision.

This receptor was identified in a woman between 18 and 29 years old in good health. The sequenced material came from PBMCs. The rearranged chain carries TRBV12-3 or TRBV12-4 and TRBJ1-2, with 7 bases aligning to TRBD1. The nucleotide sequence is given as TGTGCCAGCAGGCCGGGACAGCTATATGGCTACACCTTC. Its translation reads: CASRPGQLYGYTF.